The clone carrying this T cell receptor beta chain was seen only a few times. Its antigen is unknown. Germline V gene sequence: CDR1 SGHRS, CDR2 YFSETQ. Losses at the gene ends were 0 bases for V and 2 bases for J; bases not matched to a gene: 11. The CDR3 sequence is 17 residues long. This record comes from a study of post-analysis software for immune sequencing data. Study-level findings and limits: Controls had significantly higher normalized Chao1 diversity than multiple sclerosis patients. With TRBV5-6, TRBV5-1 and TRBV20-1 included, about five TRBV segments were more frequent in patients than in controls.

Unique molecular identifiers tagged the TCR beta cDNA libraries. When about 0.95 to 10 million T cells were used, they gave approximately 530,000 cDNA molecules. TCRdb fed the PCR reads into MiXCR, producing one record per CDR3 protein. The repertoire holds some 500,000 distinct CDR3 sequences, with around 40% as singletons. The specimen was blood. The chain uses TRBV5-1 and TRBJ2-7, with 7 bases aligning to TRBD2. The source is a girl aged 10 to 17 with multiple sclerosis. This chain's CDR3 is CASSLAGSGGVTYEQYF. The CDR3 bases are TGCGCCAGCAGCTTGGCCGGGTCGGGAGGTGTGACCTACGAGCAGTACTTC.